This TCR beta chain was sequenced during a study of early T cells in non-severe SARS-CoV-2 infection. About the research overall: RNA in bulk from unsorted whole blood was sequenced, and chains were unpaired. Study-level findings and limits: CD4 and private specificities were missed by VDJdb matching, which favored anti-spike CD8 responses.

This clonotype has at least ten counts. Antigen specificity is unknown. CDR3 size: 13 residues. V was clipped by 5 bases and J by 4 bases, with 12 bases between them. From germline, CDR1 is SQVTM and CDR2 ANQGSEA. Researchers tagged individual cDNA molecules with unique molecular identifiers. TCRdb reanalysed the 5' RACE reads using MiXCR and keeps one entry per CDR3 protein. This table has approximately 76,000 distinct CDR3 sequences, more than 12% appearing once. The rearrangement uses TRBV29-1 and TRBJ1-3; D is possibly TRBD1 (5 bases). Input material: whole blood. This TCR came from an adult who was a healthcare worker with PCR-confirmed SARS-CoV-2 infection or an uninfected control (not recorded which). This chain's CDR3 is CSVWGGTGNTIYF. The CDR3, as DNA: TGCAGCGTTTGGGGGGGAACGGGAAACACCATATATTTT.